These T cell receptor beta chains were read from a single sample in a study of cytomegalovirus exposure and HLA in healthy donors. This table comes from immunoSEQ multiplex PCR, and its TCRdb copy is limited to in-frame clones, with some not included. The sample has under 120,000 clones, around 70% seen once. Sequencing was done on a sample of PBMCs. All receptors come from a man aged 35 to 55 in good health and CMV-seropositive. Each CDR3 is given with its conserved first and last residue. The D gene is left open where the match is weak. The size field is filled for only some rows; it gives once, few, many or a size class.

V gene	clone size	D gene	J gene	CDR3 DNA	CDR3 protein
TRBV4-2	.	.	TRBJ2-1	TGTGCCAGCAGCCGAGGAGAAGCCTACAATGAGCAGTTCTTC	CASSRGEAYNEQFF
TRBV30	once	.	TRBJ1-2	TGTGCCTGCCCAAGTAACAGGGTTGTATCCAACTATGGCTACACCTTC	CACPSNRVVSNYGYTF
TRBV9	.	.	TRBJ2-7	TGTGCCAGCAACAGGGACTCCTACGAGCAGTACTTC	CASNRDSYEQYF
TRBV6-6	.	TRBD1	TRBJ1-1	TGTGCCAGCAGTTACTTAATTGGACAGGGTAACACTGAAGCTTTCTTT	CASSYLIGQGNTEAFF
TRBV5-1	.	TRBD1	TRBJ2-5	TGCGCCAGCAGCGACGTGGGACAGCAAGAGACCCAGTACTTC	CASSDVGQQETQYF
TRBV6-4	once	TRBD1	TRBJ2-5	TGTGCCAGCAGTGACGCGCCGGGACAGGGTCAGGAGACCCAGTACTTC	CASSDAPGQGQETQYF
TRBV28	few	TRBD1	TRBJ1-2	TGTGCCAGCAGTCCAACAGGGGCTGAGGGCTACACCTTC	CASSPTGAEGYTF
TRBV5-1	few	.	TRBJ2-1	TGCGCCAGCAGCTTAGGGGGCCCCTCTAGCGTGGCCTACAATGAGCAGTTCTTC	CASSLGGPSSVAYNEQFF
TRBV6-6	few	.	TRBJ2-1	TGTGCCAGCAGCCGGTCTAGCTCCTACAATGAGCAGTTCTTC	CASSRSSSYNEQFF
TRBV9	.	.	TRBJ1-5	TGTGCCAGCAGCGTAGGTACGGATCAGCCCCAGCATTTT	CASSVGTDQPQHF
TRBV9	.	.	TRBJ1-3	TGTGCCAGCAGCGGACAGGACTCTGGAAACACCATATATTTT	CASSGQDSGNTIYF
TRBV5-4	.	TRBD1	TRBJ2-7	TGTGCCAGCAACTTGTTTGGGACAGTGACCTACGAGCAGTACTTC	CASNLFGTVTYEQYF
TRBV27	.	.	TRBJ2-7	TGTGCCAGCAGTTTATCCGCCACAGCACCACTCGAGCAGTACTTC	CASSLSATAPLEQYF
TRBV28	few	TRBD1	TRBJ2-5	TGTGCCAGCAGTTTTGAGACAGGGGTAGAGACCCAGTACTTC	CASSFETGVETQYF
TRBV5-6	.	.	TRBJ2-1	TGTGCCAGCAGCTTAGGGGCAGGTTACAATGAGCAGTTCTTC	CASSLGAGYNEQFF
TRBV9	.	.	TRBJ1-5	TGTGCCAGCAGCGTAGGTGTAGTTCAGCCCCAGCATTTT	CASSVGVVQPQHF
TRBV4-2	.	TRBD1	TRBJ1-3	TGTGCCAGCAGCCGGGACCGACAGGGGAAAGCTGGAAACACCATATATTTT	CASSRDRQGKAGNTIYF
TRBV2	few	.	TRBJ2-3	TGTGCCAGGTCTAGCGACGATACGCAGTATTTT	CARSSDDTQYF
TRBV7-9	once	.	TRBJ2-7	TGTGCCAGCAGGTCCCTCGGGTACCCGTACGAGCAGTACTTC	CASRSLGYPYEQYF
TRBV10-1	.	.	TRBJ2-1	TGCGCCAGCAGTGTGGCGGGGACCTCCTACAATGAGCAGTTCTTC	CASSVAGTSYNEQFF
TRBV6-1	.	TRBD1	TRBJ2-3	TGTGCCAGCAGACGGACAGGGAGCACAGATACGCAGTATTTT	CASRRTGSTDTQYF
TRBV11-1	few	TRBD1	TRBJ1-1	TGTGCCAGCAGCCTGCGGACAGGGGGCGCGAGCACTGAAGCTTTCTTT	CASSLRTGGASTEAFF
TRBV4-1	.	TRBD1	TRBJ2-5	TGCGCCAGCAGCCATGATGGTCAGGGGGTTAAAGAGACCCAGTACTTC	CASSHDGQGVKETQYF
TRBV29-1	few	TRBD1	TRBJ1-5	TGCAGCGTTGTATCAGGGGGTGGTAGCAATCAGCCCCAGCATTTT	CSVVSGGGSNQPQHF
TRBV7-3	.	TRBD1	TRBJ2-2	TGTGCCAGCAGCTGGTGGGACAGGATGAACACCGGGGAGCTGTTTTTT	CASSWWDRMNTGELFF
TRBV18	.	TRBD1	TRBJ1-5	TGTGCCAGCTCACCCGGGACAGCAGATCAGCCCCAGCATTTT	CASSPGTADQPQHF
TRBV7-9	once	.	TRBJ2-4	TGTTCCAGCAGTGTACTGTCAGGGGACATTCAGTACTTC	CSSSVLSGDIQYF
TRBV7-8	.	.	TRBJ1-2	TGTGCCAGCAGCCCCGGTTCGGGCTACACCTTC	CASSPGSGYTF
TRBV7-3	.	TRBD1	TRBJ1-3	TGTGCCAGCAGCCCGACAGGGGTCTCTGGAAACACCATATATTTT	CASSPTGVSGNTIYF
TRBV30	.	.	TRBJ2-2	TGTGCCTGGAGTGTACTTTTAAACACCGGGGAGCTGTTTTTT	CAWSVLLNTGELFF
TRBV19	.	TRBD1	TRBJ1-1	TGTGCCAGTAGCATGGTGAGACAGGGGGCGCCTGAAGCTTTCTTT	CASSMVRQGAPEAFF
TRBV5-6	.	TRBD1	TRBJ1-5	TGTGCCAGCAGCTCCCGGGACAGGGGATTGGTCCAGCCCCAGCATTTT	CASSSRDRGLVQPQHF
TRBV7-9	few	.	TRBJ2-2	TGTGCCAGCAGCTTGTCGAGCACCGGGGAGCTGTTTTTT	CASSLSSTGELFF
TRBV9	.	.	TRBJ2-5	TGTGCCAGCAGCGTAGGAGGGGGCCAAGAGACCCAGTACTTC	CASSVGGGQETQYF